One and the same sample provided the 10 T cell receptor beta chains below, sequenced in a study of T cells after yellow fever vaccination. Each CDR3 protein is one row after TCRdb ran MiXCR on the 5' RACE reads. The table shows tens of thousands of distinct CDR3 sequences, with approximately 3.2% occurring only once. The material was PBMCs, either bulk or a sorted T-cell subset (CD4+, CD8+, memory, or dextramer-sorted; not recorded which), obtained around 45 days after the first yellow fever vaccination. Receptors were obtained from a man aged 18 to 35 who received the YFV17D yellow fever vaccine.

This clonotype showed up many times. The rearrangement joins TRBV5-1 to TRBJ1-6; perhaps TRBD1 as D (5 bases). Trimming took 4 bases from V and 8 from J, leaving 16 bases between them. Germline values: CDR1 SGHRS, CDR2 YFSETQ. CDR3 length: 15 amino acids. CDR3 DNA: TGCGCCAGCAGCCCGGACGCAGGGAGGTATTCACCCCTCCACTTT. The encoded protein is CASSPDAGRYSPLHF.

This clonotype was picked up one time. The germline gene is not matched at one end of the junction; a read error may be the cause. The chain is built from TRBV7-7 and TRBJ1-3; D uncertain. Germline lookup yields CDR1 SSHAT and CDR2 FNYEAQ (reference sequence). This CDR3 comprises 13 residues. CDR3 coding DNA: TGTGCTAGCAGCTCCTCCTCTGGAAACACCATATATTTT. Amino acids: CASSSSSGNTIYF. Looking up the rest from reference TRBV7-7 and TRBJ1-3 gives the full variable domain: GAGVSQSPRYKVTKRGQDVTLRCDPISSHATLYWYQQALGQGPEFLTYFNYEAQPDKSGLPSDRFSAERPEGSISTLTIQRTEQRDSAMYRCASSSSSGNTIYFGEGSWLTVV.

This clonotype was observed many times. This chain connects TRBV20-1 to TRBJ2-3; D is unclear. CDR3 length: 13 residues. V was trimmed by 4 bases and J by 2 bases, leaving 10 bases between them. Germline V CDR1 and CDR2: DFQATT, SNEGSKA (reference sequence). CDR3 in DNA: TGCAGTGCTACCCCAGACCACACAGATACGCAGTATTTT. This gives the protein CSATPDHTDTQYF.

There are many counts of this clonotype. DNA for the CDR3: TGTGCCAGCGGCCCGGAGGGTAACACAGATACGCAGTATTTT. The encoded protein is CASGPEGNTDTQYF. This chain links TRBV5-4 with TRBJ2-3; weak D call: TRBD2 (6 bases). The germline V gene encodes CDR1 SGHNT and CDR2 YYREEE (reference sequence). V dropped 7 bases and J dropped 2 bases, with 14 bases sitting between them. The CDR3 length is 14 residues.

This clonotype occurred many times. The chain links TRBV20-1 to TRBJ2-2, with TRBD2 identical over 10 bases. The CDR3 has 15 amino acids. V shed 4 bases, J shed 4 bases, and the junction held 6 bases outside the gene matches. CDR1 and CDR2 (germline): DFQATT, SNEGSKA (reference sequence). CDR3 sequence reads: CSANSGGASTGELFF. The CDR3 DNA sequence: TGCAGTGCTAACAGCGGGGGGGCCTCCACCGGGGAGCTGTTTTTT.

This clonotype was picked up many times. J is TRBJ1-1 and V is TRBV19; D perhaps matches TRBD1 (5 bases). The V end was cut by 4 bases, the J end by 0 bases, with 6 bases between. CDR1 is LNHDA and CDR2 is SQIVND in the germline V gene (reference sequence). CDR3 length equals 13 residues. The CDR3 DNA is TGTGCCAGTAGTACAGGGCTGAACACTGAAGCTTTCTTT. Its translation is CASSTGLNTEAFF.

Points on this clonotype: Just one base apart from a much larger clone, this may be a read error. J is TRBJ1-1 and V is TRBV29-1; D is ambiguous. The CDR3 extends over 10 amino acids. V was cut by 6 bases and J by 6 bases, with 8 bases left in between. Germline CDR1 and CDR2: SQVTM and ANQGSEA. As DNA, the CDR3 is TGCAGCGTGCGTGAGGCTGAAGCTTTCTTT. Translating gives CSVREAEAFF.

The sample holds many counts of this clonotype. V and J are TRBV14 and TRBJ2-3; D unresolved. Per germline, CDR1 SGHDN and CDR2 FVKESK. The CDR3 length is 14 residues. V gave up 3 bases and J gave up 3 bases, with 10 bases separating them. This CDR3 reads CASSHRVGTDTQYF. The DNA for the CDR3 is TGTGCCAGCAGCCATCGGGTGGGGACAGATACGCAGTATTTT.

At least ten counts were recorded for this clonotype. The rearrangement links TRBV5-1 to TRBJ1-2; D may be TRBD1 (6 bases). The germline CDR1 and CDR2 sequences are SGHRS and YFSETQ. The CDR3 loop spans 13 amino acids. V gave up 7 bases and J gave up 3 bases, with 13 bases separating them. The CDR3 nucleotides are TGCGCCAGCGGCAGGGGCGGTGACTATGGCTACACCTTC. Translation: CASGRGGDYGYTF. The full variable domain, rest sourced from reference TRBV5-1 and TRBJ1-2, is KAGVTQTPRYLIKTRGQQVTLSCSPISGHRSVSWYQQTPGQGLQFLFEYFSETQRNKGNFPGRFSGRQFSNSRSEMNVSTLELGDSALYLCASGRGGDYGYTFGSGTRLTVV.

This clonotype has a handful of counts. The chain joins TRBV7-8 to TRBJ1-2; 10 positions match TRBD1. Germline trimming cut 4 bases from V and 6 bases from J; bases unmatched to any gene: 5. Germline-derived CDR1 and CDR2 are SGHVS and FQNEAQ. The CDR3 runs 14 residues. This CDR3 is CASSSRTGGHGYTF. In DNA, the CDR3 is TGTGCCAGCAGCTCACGGACAGGGGGACATGGCTACACCTTC.